This TCR beta chain was captured in a study of human T cells and chemical hapten exposure. At the level of the study: Sensitization used 2% DPC on around 2 cm by around 2 cm upper inner arm skin.

Time point denoted: patch test 1, 2 weeks after DPC sensitization. Treatment indicated: therapeutic diphenylcyclopropenone sensitization with weekly scalp DPC. Patches went on only after blood had been drawn each time. TCRdb itself ran the RACE reads through MiXCR, one entry per CDR3 protein. This table holds about 380,000 distinct CDR3 sequences, more than 4.5% found once. Whole-study findings and limits: Versus controls, significantly more large CDR3 similarity clusters arose from expanded TCRs.

This clonotype turned up a few times. Its target is not known. With 2 bases clipped from V and 0 bases from J, the junction kept 15 bases outside the gene matches. This CDR3 has 22 amino acids. The germline CDR1 and CDR2 sequences are LGHNT and FRNRAP. The chain is built from TRBV12-5 and TRBJ2-4, with 14 bases fitting TRBD2. The material was whole blood, obtained in connection with sensitization to the hapten diphenylcyclopropenone (DPC). The source of this sequence is a woman aged 45 to 65 with alopecia areata. Some clones in this sample may be carry-over from other donors' samples. The CDR3 nucleotides are TGTGCTAGTGGTTTGCCTACCATGACTAGCGGGGGGGATCTCCTAGCCAAAAACATTCAGTACTTC. Amino acid sequence: CASGLPTMTSGGDLLAKNIQYF.